The clone carrying this T cell receptor beta chain has just a few counts. Trimming removed 4 bases from V and 6 bases from J, with 10 bases in between. Germline loops: CDR1 SNHLY, CDR2 FYNNEI. The CDR3 runs 13 residues. The sample belongs to a study of blood T cell repertoires in COVID-19. Produced via immunoSEQ multiplex PCR; TCRdb's table is partial and in-frame only. The sample contains 200,000 to 300,000 clones, about 87% of which appear only once. The chain joins TRBV2 to TRBJ1-5; D perhaps matches TRBD1 (6 bases). The source of this sequence is a woman aged 40-49 years with acute COVID-19. The sample consisted of PBMCs or T cells enriched from blood (not recorded which). The CDR3 reads CASSVRGAQPQHF. The DNA for the CDR3 is TGTGCCAGCAGTGTCCGGGGGGCTCAGCCCCAGCATTTT.